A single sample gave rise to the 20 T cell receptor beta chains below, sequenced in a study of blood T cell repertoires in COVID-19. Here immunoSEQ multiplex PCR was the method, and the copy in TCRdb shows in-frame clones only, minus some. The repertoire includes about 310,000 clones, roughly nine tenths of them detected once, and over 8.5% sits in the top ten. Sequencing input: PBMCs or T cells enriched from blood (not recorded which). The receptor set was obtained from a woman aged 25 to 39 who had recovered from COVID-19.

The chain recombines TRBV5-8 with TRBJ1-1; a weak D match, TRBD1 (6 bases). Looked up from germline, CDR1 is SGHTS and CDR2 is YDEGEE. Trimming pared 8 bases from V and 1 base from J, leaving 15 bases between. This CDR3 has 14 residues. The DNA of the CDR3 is TGTGCCAGTTTTTCCGGGACACCGAACACTGAAGCTTTCTTT. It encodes CASFSGTPNTEAFF.

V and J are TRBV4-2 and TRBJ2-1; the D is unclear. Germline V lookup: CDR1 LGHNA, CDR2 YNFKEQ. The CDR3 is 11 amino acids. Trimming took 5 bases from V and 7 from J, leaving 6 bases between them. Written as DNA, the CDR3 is TGTGCCAGCAGCTTCCATAATGAGCAGTTCTTC. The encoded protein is CASSFHNEQFF.

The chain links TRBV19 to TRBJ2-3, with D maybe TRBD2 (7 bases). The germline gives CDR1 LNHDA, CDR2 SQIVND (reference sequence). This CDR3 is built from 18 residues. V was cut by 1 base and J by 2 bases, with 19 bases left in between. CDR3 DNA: TGTGCCAGTAGTATAGTCCAGGGGAGGGCTTCGCACACAGATACGCAGTATTTT. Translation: CASSIVQGRASHTDTQYF.

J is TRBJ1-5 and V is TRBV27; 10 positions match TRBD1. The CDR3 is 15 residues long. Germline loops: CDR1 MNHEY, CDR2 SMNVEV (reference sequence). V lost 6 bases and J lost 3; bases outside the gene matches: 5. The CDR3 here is CASRGTGASNQPQHF. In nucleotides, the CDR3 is TGTGCCAGCAGGGGGACAGGGGCCTCCAATCAGCCCCAGCATTTT.

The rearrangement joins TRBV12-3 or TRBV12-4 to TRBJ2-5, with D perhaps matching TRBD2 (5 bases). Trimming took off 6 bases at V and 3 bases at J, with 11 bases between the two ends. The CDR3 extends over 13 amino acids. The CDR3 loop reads CASSLRRKETQYF. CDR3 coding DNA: TGTGCCAGCAGCTTAAGGAGGAAAGAGACCCAGTACTTC.

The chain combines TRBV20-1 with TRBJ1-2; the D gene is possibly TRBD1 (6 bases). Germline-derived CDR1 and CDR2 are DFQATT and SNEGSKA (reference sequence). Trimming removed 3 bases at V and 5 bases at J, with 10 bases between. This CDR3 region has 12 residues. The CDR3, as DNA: TGCAGTGCTAGTTACAGGGCTTATGGCTACACCTTC. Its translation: CSASYRAYGYTF.

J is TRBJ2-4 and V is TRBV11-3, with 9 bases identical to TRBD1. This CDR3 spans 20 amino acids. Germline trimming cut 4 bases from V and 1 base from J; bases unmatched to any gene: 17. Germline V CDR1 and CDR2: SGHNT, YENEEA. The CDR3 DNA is TGTGCCAGCAGCTCAGACAGGACAGGGGCCGTAATTCTGGCCAAAAACATTCAGTACTTC. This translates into CASSSDRTGAVILAKNIQYF.

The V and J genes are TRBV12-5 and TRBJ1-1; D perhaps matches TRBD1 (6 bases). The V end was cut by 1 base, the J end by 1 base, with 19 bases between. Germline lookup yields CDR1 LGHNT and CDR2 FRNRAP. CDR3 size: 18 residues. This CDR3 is CASGLATGRGARNTEAFF. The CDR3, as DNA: TGTGCTAGTGGTTTGGCGACCGGGCGGGGGGCGAGGAACACTGAAGCTTTCTTT.

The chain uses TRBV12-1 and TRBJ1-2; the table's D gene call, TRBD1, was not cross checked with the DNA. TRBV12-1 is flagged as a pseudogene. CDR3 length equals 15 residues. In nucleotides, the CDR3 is TGTGCCAGCAGCTTGGGACAGTTCTTCTTCTATGGCTACACCTTC. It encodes CASSLGQFFFYGYTF.

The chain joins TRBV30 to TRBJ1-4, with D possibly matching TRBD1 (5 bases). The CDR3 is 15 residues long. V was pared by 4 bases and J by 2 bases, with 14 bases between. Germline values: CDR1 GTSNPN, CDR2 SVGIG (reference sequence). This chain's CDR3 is CAWIATGGTNEKLFF. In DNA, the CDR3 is TGTGCCTGGATAGCAACAGGTGGCACTAATGAAAAACTGTTTTTT.

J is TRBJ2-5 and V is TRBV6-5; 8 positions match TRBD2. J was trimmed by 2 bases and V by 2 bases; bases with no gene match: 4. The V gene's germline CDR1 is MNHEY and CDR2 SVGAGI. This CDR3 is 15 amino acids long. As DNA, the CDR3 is TGTGCCAGCAGTTACCCCGGGGGGGGACAAGAGACCCAGTACTTC. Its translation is CASSYPGGGQETQYF.

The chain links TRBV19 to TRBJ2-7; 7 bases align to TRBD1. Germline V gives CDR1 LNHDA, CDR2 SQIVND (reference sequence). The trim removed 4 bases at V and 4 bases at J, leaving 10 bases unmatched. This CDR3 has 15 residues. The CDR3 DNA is TGTGCCAGTAGTACAGGGACAGATGTGGTATACGAGCAGTACTTC. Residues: CASSTGTDVVYEQYF.

CDR3 DNA sequence: TGTGCCAGCATGACGTTAGGCGGGAGCTCCTACAATGAGCAGTTCTTC. Protein product: CASMTLGGSSYNEQFF. This chain uses TRBV27 with TRBJ2-1; 7 nucleotides agree with TRBD2. V was clipped by 7 bases and J by 0 bases; unmatched bases: 9. The germline CDR1 and CDR2 sequences are MNHEY and SMNVEV (reference sequence). This CDR3 has 16 residues.

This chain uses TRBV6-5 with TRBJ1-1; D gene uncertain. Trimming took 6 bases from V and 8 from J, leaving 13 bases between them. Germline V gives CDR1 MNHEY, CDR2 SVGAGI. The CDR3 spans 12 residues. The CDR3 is CASRSTVTEAFF. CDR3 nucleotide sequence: TGTGCCAGCAGGTCCACAGTTACGGAAGCTTTCTTT.

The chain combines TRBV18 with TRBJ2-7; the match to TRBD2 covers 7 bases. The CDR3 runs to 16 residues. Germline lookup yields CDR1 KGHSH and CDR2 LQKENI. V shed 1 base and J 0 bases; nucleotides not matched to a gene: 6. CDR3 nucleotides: TGTGCCAGCTCACCACTACCTCTAGCGGCCTCCTACGAGCAGTACTTC. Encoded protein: CASSPLPLAASYEQYF.

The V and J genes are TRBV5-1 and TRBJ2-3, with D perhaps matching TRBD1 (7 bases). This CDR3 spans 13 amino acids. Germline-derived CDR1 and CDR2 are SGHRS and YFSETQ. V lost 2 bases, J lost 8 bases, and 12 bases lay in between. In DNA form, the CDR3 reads TGCGCCAGCAGCTTCCAGGGGGAGGCTACGCAGTATTTT. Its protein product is CASSFQGEATQYF.

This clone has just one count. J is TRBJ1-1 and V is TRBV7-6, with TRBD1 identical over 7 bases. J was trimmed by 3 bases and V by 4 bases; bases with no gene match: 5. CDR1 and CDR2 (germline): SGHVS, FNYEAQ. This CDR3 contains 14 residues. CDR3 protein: CASSSNTGDTEAFF. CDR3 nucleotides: TGTGCCAGCAGCTCAAACACAGGGGACACTGAAGCTTTCTTT.

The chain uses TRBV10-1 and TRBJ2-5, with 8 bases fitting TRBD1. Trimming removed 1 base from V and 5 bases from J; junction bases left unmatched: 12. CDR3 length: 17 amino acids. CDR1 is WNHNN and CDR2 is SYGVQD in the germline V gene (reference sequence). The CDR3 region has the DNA TGCGCCAGCAGTGAGTTCTATTGGCACAGGGGGTGGGAGACCCAGTACTTC. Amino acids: CASSEFYWHRGWETQYF.

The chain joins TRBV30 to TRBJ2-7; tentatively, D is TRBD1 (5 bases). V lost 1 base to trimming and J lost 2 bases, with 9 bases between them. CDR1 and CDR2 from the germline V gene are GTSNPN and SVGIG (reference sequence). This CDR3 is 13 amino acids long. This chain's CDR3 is CAWSDQGPYEQYF. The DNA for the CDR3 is TGTGCCTGGAGTGACCAGGGTCCCTACGAGCAGTACTTC.

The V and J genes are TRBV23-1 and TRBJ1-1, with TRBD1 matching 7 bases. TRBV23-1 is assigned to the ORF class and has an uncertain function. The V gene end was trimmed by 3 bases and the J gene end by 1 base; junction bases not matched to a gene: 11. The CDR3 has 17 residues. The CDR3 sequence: CASSHPEARDRNTEAFF. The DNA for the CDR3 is TGCGCCAGCAGTCACCCCGAGGCGAGGGACAGGAACACTGAAGCTTTCTTT.